These 23 T cell receptor beta chains share one sample of origin, sequenced in a study of blood T cell repertoires in COVID-19 (TCRdb year 2020). Library preparation was by the immunoSEQ multiplex PCR assay. TCRdb provides this immuneACCESS table in a form limited to in-frame rearrangements. Some clones are lacking; in checked studies, under half of them reflect an unresolved V gene, and why the rest are absent is not known. Across this sample there are about 120,000 clones, with around 76% seen only once. Of the sample, more than 3.5% is held by the ten largest clones. The sequenced material came from peripheral blood. The receptors shown here come from a woman of 80 years or more with acute or convalescent COVID-19.

This sequence joins TRBV5-1 and TRBJ2-7; TRBD1 might be the D (6 bases). Between the trimmed V and J ends, which lost 2 bases and 3 bases, there was a span of 12 bases. This CDR3 is 14 amino acids long. In germline, CDR1 is SGHRS, CDR2 YFSETQ. The CDR3 sequence is CASSLGTTNYEQYF. The CDR3 nucleotides read TGCGCCAGCAGCTTAGGGACAACAAACTACGAGCAGTACTTC.

The rearrangement uses TRBV28 and TRBJ1-2; perhaps TRBD1 as D (5 bases). Germline V CDR1 and CDR2: MDHEN, SYDVKM. The CDR3 runs to 12 residues. Trimming took 6 bases from V and 2 from J, leaving 7 bases between them. In DNA, the CDR3 is TGTGCCAGCAGCCAGGGAAACTATGGCTACACCTTC. Translating gives CASSQGNYGYTF.

This clone was counted once. The chain is built from TRBV5-1 and TRBJ2-3; 11 bases map to TRBD2. Trimming at V came to 3 bases and at J to 3 bases, leaving 9 bases not matched to a gene. The length of the CDR3 is 17 residues. The germline gives CDR1 SGHRS, CDR2 YFSETQ. CDR3 sequence reads: CASSSSTSGRRTDTQYF. The CDR3 nucleotides read TGCGCCAGCAGCTCGAGTACTAGCGGGAGAAGGACAGATACGCAGTATTTT.

The chain employs TRBV7-2 and TRBJ2-7, with 12 bases lining up with TRBD2. Germline trimming cut 5 bases from V and 7 bases from J; bases unmatched to any gene: 6. CDR3 length: 14 amino acids. The germline CDR1 and CDR2 sequences are SGHTA and FQGNSA. The CDR3 protein is CASSPTSGRYEQYF. The DNA for the CDR3 is TGTGCCAGCAGCCCTACTAGCGGGAGGTATGAGCAGTACTTC.

The chain has TRBV28 and TRBJ2-3, with TRBD2 matching over 10 bases. The V segment lost 8 bases and the J segment 5 bases; nucleotides outside the gene matches: 7. The CDR3 has 14 amino acids. The germline V gene encodes CDR1 MDHEN and CDR2 SYDVKM. The CDR3 bases are TGTGCCAGCTGCCTAGCGGGAGCGGTAGATACGCAGTATTTT. It translates to CASCLAGAVDTQYF.

The chain uses TRBV5-1 and TRBJ1-2, with D hard to call. V lost 4 bases and J 3 bases, leaving 10 bases between the germline ends. The germline CDR1 and CDR2 sequences are SGHRS and YFSETQ. CDR3 length: 13 amino acids. The CDR3 DNA reads TGCGCCAGCAGCCGCGACTTGTACTATGGCTACACCTTC. Translating it yields CASSRDLYYGYTF.

This chain joins TRBV3-1 (or the pseudogene TRBV3-2) and TRBJ1-3; 7 bases agree with TRBD1. The V gene's germline CDR1 is LGHDT and CDR2 YNNKEL (reference sequence). V was pared by 10 bases and J by 0 bases, with 9 bases of the junction left unmatched. The CDR3 contains 15 residues. CDR3 protein: CATQTGSFSGNTIYF. CDR3 DNA sequence: TGTGCCACCCAGACAGGGTCTTTCTCTGGAAACACCATATATTTT.

The chain uses TRBV12-5 and TRBJ1-1; no reliable D call. CDR1 is LGHNT and CDR2 is FRNRAP in the germline V gene. The CDR3 consists of 14 residues. With 2 bases removed from V and 1 base from J, the gap between germline ends came to 8 bases. CDR3 nucleotides: TGTGCTAGTGGTTTGTATCCGAGGAACACTGAAGCTTTCTTT. Protein: CASGLYPRNTEAFF.

This sequence joins TRBV7-6 and TRBJ2-3, with D hard to call. V lost 1 base and J lost 6, with 17 bases in between. Germline V gives CDR1 SGHVS, CDR2 FNYEAQ. The CDR3 sequence is 16 residues long. CDR3: CASSLDNWRSRDTQYF. The CDR3 coding sequence is TGTGCCAGCAGCTTAGATAACTGGCGGTCGCGGGATACGCAGTATTTT.

This clone was recorded only once. The chain carries TRBV6-5 and TRBJ1-6; a possible D gene is TRBD1 (6 bases). Germline loops: CDR1 MNHEY, CDR2 SVGAGI. Between the trimmed V and J ends, which lost 10 bases and 8 bases, there was a span of 21 bases. This CDR3 comprises 15 residues. The CDR3 nucleotides are TGTGCCACCCAGAAAGACGACAGGACCTATTCACCCCTCCACTTT. Translating it yields CATQKDDRTYSPLHF.

This chain joins TRBV5-1 and TRBJ2-5; weak D call: TRBD2 (5 bases). This CDR3 is built from 16 residues. V was pared by 0 bases and J by 4 bases, with 16 bases between. CDR1 is SGHRS and CDR2 is YFSETQ in the germline V gene. CDR3: CASSLEGEWVGETQYF. CDR3 nucleotides: TGCGCCAGCAGCTTGGAGGGAGAATGGGTCGGAGAGACCCAGTACTTC.

This clone occurred once. This rearrangement joins TRBV2 to TRBJ1-2, with a weak D call TRBD1 (6 bases). The CDR3 sequence is 13 residues long. The V and J ends lost 9 bases and 3 bases respectively, with 14 bases between them. Germline V CDR1 and CDR2: SNHLY, FYNNEI. This CDR3 is CAREDRQDYGYTF. CDR3 DNA sequence: TGTGCCAGGGAGGACAGACAGGACTATGGCTACACCTTC.

V and J are TRBV30 and TRBJ1-6, with 11 bases fitting TRBD1. Germline V lookup: CDR1 GTSNPN, CDR2 SVGIG (reference sequence). The CDR3 contains 16 residues. After removal of 2 bases from V and 10 bases from J, the junction contained 10 bases not matched to a gene. The CDR3 bases are TGTGCCTGGAGTTACGCAGGACAGGGGGCATGGTCACCCCTCCACTTT. It codes for CAWSYAGQGAWSPLHF.

The rearrangement joins TRBV7-3 to TRBJ2-3; maybe TRBD1 (5 bases). V was pared by 5 bases and J by 5 bases, with 8 bases between. The CDR3 consists of 12 residues. In germline, CDR1 is SGHTA, CDR2 FQGTGA. The CDR3 is CASSPQGDTQYF. In DNA form, the CDR3 reads TGTGCCAGCAGCCCCCAGGGAGATACGCAGTATTTT.

The chain uses TRBV28 and TRBJ2-3, with 9 nucleotides matching TRBD2. Germline assignment: CDR1 MDHEN and CDR2 SYDVKM. The CDR3 is 15 residues long. The V gene end was trimmed by 5 bases and the J gene end by 4 bases; junction bases not matched to a gene: 7. This CDR3 is CASSRLAAGPDTQYF. CDR3 sequence (DNA): TGTGCCAGCAGTAGACTAGCGGCGGGCCCAGATACGCAGTATTTT.

The rearrangement joins TRBV28 to TRBJ2-5, with D possibly matching TRBD1 (6 bases). The germline V gene has CDR1 MDHEN and CDR2 SYDVKM. Trimming shortened V by 4 bases and J by 2 bases, and 11 bases separated the two germline ends. The CDR3 loop spans 14 amino acids. CDR3 amino acids: CASSSRDKQETQYF. The DNA of the CDR3 is TGTGCCAGCAGTTCCCGGGACAAACAAGAGACCCAGTACTTC.

The chain combines TRBV24-1 with TRBJ2-7, with 9 bases fitting TRBD2. Trimming at V came to 7 bases and at J to 2 bases, leaving 32 bases not matched to a gene. CDR1 is KGHDR, CDR2 SFDVKD, per germline. The CDR3 runs 23 residues. The DNA of the CDR3 is TGTGCCACCAGAACCCTAAGGCTCTACTACAACAGGGGAAAGGTAGCGGGGGCCTACGAGCAGTACTTC. Translated, it gives CATRTLRLYYNRGKVAGAYEQYF.

The chain uses TRBV28 and TRBJ2-1; D is perhaps TRBD2 (10 bases). This CDR3 region has 19 residues. CDR1 is MDHEN, CDR2 SYDVKM, per germline. Trimming took off 6 bases at V and 4 bases at J, with 28 bases between the two ends. CDR3 in amino acids: CASSIWDRASGRLYNEQFF. CDR3 DNA: TGTGCCAGCAGCATCTGGGACAGGGCTAGCGGGAGACTATACAATGAGCAGTTCTTC.

Turning to this clone: An end of the junction does not agree with germline; a read error may underlie this. The gene calls are TRBV3-1 (or the pseudogene TRBV3-2) and TRBJ2-2, with 14 bases matching TRBD2. The CDR3 contains 20 residues. CDR1 LGHDT and CDR2 YNNKEL come from the germline V gene (reference sequence). CDR3 DNA: TGTGCCAGCAGCCATCCAGAGACTAGCGGGAGGGCCGGAGCCACCGAGGAGCTGTTTTTT. Protein product: CASSHPETSGRAGATEELFF.

The chain recombines TRBV19 with TRBJ1-5; 8 positions match TRBD1. V shed 6 bases, J shed 0 bases, and the junction held 16 bases outside the gene matches. Germline CDR1 reads LNHDA; CDR2 reads SQIVND (reference sequence). The CDR3 has 19 residues. CDR3 bases: TGTGCCAGTAGCATTCAGAGGCTGGGACAGGTATATAGCAATCAGCCCCAGCATTTT. The encoded protein is CASSIQRLGQVYSNQPQHF.

The chain has TRBV5-4 and TRBJ2-3; 14 bases align to TRBD2. Germline V gene lookup returns CDR1 SGHNT and CDR2 YYREEE (reference sequence). The V segment lost 5 bases and the J segment 1 base; nucleotides outside the gene matches: 9. The CDR3 totals 18 residues. CDR3 in DNA: TGTGCCAGCAGGGGGACTAGCGGGAGCCCCGGGGGCACAGATACGCAGTATTTT. It yields the protein CASRGTSGSPGGTDTQYF. The full variable domain, completed using reference TRBV5-4 and TRBJ2-3, is ETGVTQSPTHLIKTRGQQVTLRCSSQSGHNTVSWYQQALGQGPQFIFQYYREEENGRGNFPPRFSGLQFPNYSSELNVNALELDDSALYLCASRGTSGSPGGTDTQYFGPGTRLTVL.

CDR3 protein: CASSSGTAGNTIYF. Here the CDR3 DNA reads TGTGCCAGCAGCTCTGGGACAGCCGGAAACACCATATATTTT. The chain combines TRBV7-8 with TRBJ1-3, with 7 bases aligning to TRBD1. V was clipped by 4 bases and J by 4 bases; unmatched bases: 4. The CDR3 is 14 residues long. Germline CDR1 is SGHVS and CDR2 is FQNEAQ.

This chain uses TRBV6-6 with TRBJ1-1; 7 bases are shared with TRBD1. V lost 7 bases to trimming and J lost 1 base; unmatched junction nucleotides: 6. The CDR3 has 14 residues. CDR1 MNHNY and CDR2 SVGAGI come from the germline V gene (reference sequence). CDR3 region: CASKPGTANTEAFF. The CDR3 bases are TGTGCCAGCAAGCCCGGGACAGCGAACACTGAAGCTTTCTTT.